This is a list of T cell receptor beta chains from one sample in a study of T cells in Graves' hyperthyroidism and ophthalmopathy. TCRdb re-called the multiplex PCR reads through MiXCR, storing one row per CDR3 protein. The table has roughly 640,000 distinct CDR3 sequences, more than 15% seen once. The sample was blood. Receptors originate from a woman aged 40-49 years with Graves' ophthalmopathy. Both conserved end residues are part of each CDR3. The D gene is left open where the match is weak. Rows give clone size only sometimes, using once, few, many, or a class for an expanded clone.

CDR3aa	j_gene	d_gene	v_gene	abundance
CAISDNVGMNTGELFF	TRBJ2-2	.	TRBV10-3	few
CASRAGTAPGNTIYF	TRBJ1-3	.	TRBV12-3/TRBV12-4	many
CASSYGPNTEAFF	TRBJ1-1	.	TRBV18	many
CASLPDRGSNQPQHF	TRBJ1-5	TRBD1	TRBV6-1	few
CASSTGPLYEQYF	TRBJ2-7	.	TRBV28	many
CAVGTGETQYF	TRBJ2-5	TRBD1	TRBV6-1	many
CASSRIPGLAGVVYEQYF	TRBJ2-7	TRBD2	TRBV3-1	many
CSARTGLAILDTQYF	TRBJ2-3	TRBD2	TRBV20-1	many
CASSYSGTSPYNEQLF	TRBJ2-1	.	TRBV6-2/TRBV6-3	.
CASSLYITDTQYF	TRBJ2-3	.	TRBV5-4	few
CASSEKGTSGRLHQFF	TRBJ2-1	TRBD2	TRBV19	.
CASSPPIADTQYF	TRBJ2-3	.	TRBV13	many
CASSRPDALQAFF	TRBJ1-1	.	TRBV6-1	.
CSARDFAGVKETQYF	TRBJ2-5	.	TRBV20-1	many
CASSPDSLSTDTQYF	TRBJ2-3	.	TRBV5-4	few
CASSHPFLRNEQFF	TRBJ2-1	.	TRBV4-1	.
CASRPGQGVTGELFF	TRBJ2-2	TRBD1	TRBV6-1	.
CASSRTNTDTQYF	TRBJ2-3	.	TRBV14	.
CASSEAVRDVLPDGEAFF	TRBJ1-1	.	TRBV2	many
CASLPGGSYEQYF	TRBJ2-7	TRBD2	TRBV10-2	.
CASSLGAPTDTQYF	TRBJ2-3	.	TRBV6-2/TRBV6-3	few
CASSWPPGQGYGGYTF	TRBJ1-2	TRBD1	TRBV6-5	.
CASSWDYTDTQYF	TRBJ2-3	TRBD2	TRBV7-8	many
CSARDAGQGIYEQYF	TRBJ2-7	TRBD1	TRBV20-1	.
CASTSRDQPQHF	TRBJ1-5	.	TRBV28	.
CASSSGQGSEKLFF	TRBJ1-4	TRBD1	TRBV12-3/TRBV12-4	many
CANCRDYNSQIPYEQYF	TRBJ2-7	TRBD2	TRBV7-9	many
CASSSRGGPTDTQYF	TRBJ2-3	.	TRBV5-1	few
CASSSGQPTRELFF	TRBJ2-2	TRBD1	TRBV7-9	few
CASSLQSEQYF	TRBJ2-7	.	TRBV28	.
CAASRDGVTLGNQETQYF	TRBJ2-5	.	TRBV15	once
CASSLVSGLVGYNEQFF	TRBJ2-1	TRBD2	TRBV7-9	few
CASSLVQGLTEAFF	TRBJ1-1	.	TRBV5-8	many
CANGLGDRPNYGYTF	TRBJ1-2	TRBD1	TRBV5-5	.
CASSPGGPRNTIYF	TRBJ1-3	.	TRBV18	.
CASSYSARGANTEAFF	TRBJ1-1	.	TRBV6-5	many
CASSEGQGSGNTIYF	TRBJ1-3	TRBD1	TRBV5-5	.
CASSQEGTSQEYF	TRBJ2-7	.	TRBV3-1	many
CASRSSGLAGTYEQYF	TRBJ2-7	TRBD2	TRBV28	many
CASSYSETSGSSYNEQFF	TRBJ2-1	TRBD2	TRBV6-6	few
CASSPMDGGNQPQHF	TRBJ1-5	.	TRBV18	many
CASSSRRRSQDNEQFF	TRBJ2-1	.	TRBV7-2	many
CATSPGQGRDNEQFF	TRBJ2-1	TRBD1	TRBV24-1	.
CASSPFDGVSGETQYF	TRBJ2-5	.	TRBV9	.
CASSLMGGSNQPQHF	TRBJ1-5	.	TRBV6-1	.
CASKVGSVSGANVLTF	TRBJ2-6	.	TRBV19	.